Following are 14 T cell receptor beta chains from one sample sequenced in a study of neurological immune-mediated disorders. Each CDR3 protein is one row after TCRdb ran MiXCR on the 5' RACE reads. The sample yields roughly 80,000 distinct CDR3 sequences, roughly 18% seen once. The specimen sequenced was PBMCs. The receptors stem from a middle-aged woman in good health.

There are many counts of this clonotype. The chain combines TRBV7-2 with TRBJ1-4; D uncertain. The CDR3 consists of 14 residues. Trimming removed 2 bases from V and 5 bases from J, with 9 bases in between. Germline V gives CDR1 SGHTA, CDR2 FQGNSA. The CDR3 region is CASSLRYGNEKLFF. The CDR3 DNA reads TGTGCCAGCAGCTTACGTTACGGGAATGAAAAACTGTTTTTT.

This clonotype showed up many times. The J gene is TRBJ2-1, the V gene TRBV4-2; 8 bases line up with TRBD2. Germline assignment: CDR1 LGHNA and CDR2 YNFKEQ. The CDR3 totals 17 residues. J was trimmed by 0 bases and V by 0 bases; bases with no gene match: 4. The CDR3 region is CASSQDRSGGSYNEQFF. Here the CDR3 DNA reads TGTGCCAGCAGCCAAGATAGGAGCGGGGGCTCCTACAATGAGCAGTTCTTC.

This clonotype was picked up many times. The chain employs TRBV2 and TRBJ2-2; D is possibly TRBD1 (6 bases). V lost 7 bases and J lost 1, with 7 bases in between. The length of the CDR3 is 13 residues. Germline loops: CDR1 SNHLY, CDR2 FYNNEI. The CDR3 DNA follows: TGTGCCAGCAAACAGGGGAACACCGGGGAGCTGTTTTTT. Residues: CASKQGNTGELFF. The whole variable domain, filled in from reference TRBV2 and TRBJ2-2, reads EPEVTQTPSHQVTQMGQEVILRCVPISNHLYFYWYRQILGQKVEFLVSFYNNEISEKSEIFDDQFSVERPDGSNFTLKIRSTKLEDSAMYFCASKQGNTGELFFGEGSRLTVL.

This sequence joins TRBV10-3 and TRBJ2-3, with unresolved D. Germline V gene data show CDR1 as ENHRY and CDR2 as SYGVKD. V shed 3 bases and J shed 3 bases, with 4 bases lying between them. The CDR3 is 12 residues long. DNA for the CDR3: TGTGCCATCAGTGATGGAACAGATACGCAGTATTTT. Translation: CAISDGTDTQYF.

With respect to this clonotype: The germline gene is not matched at one end of the junction; a read error may be the cause. This sequence joins TRBV6-2 or TRBV6-3 and TRBJ2-1; a possible D gene is TRBD2 (6 bases). Per the germline V gene, CDR1 is MNHEY and CDR2 is SVGEGT. CDR3 length equals 13 residues. The CDR3 sequence: CASSRRDENDQFF. CDR3 DNA: TGTGCCAGTAGTCGGCGGGATGAAAATGACCAGTTCTTC.

V and J are TRBV7-3 and TRBJ2-3; 10 nucleotides line up with TRBD2. Germline V gives CDR1 SGHTA, CDR2 FQGTGA. Unmatched junction bases numbered 4, after V lost 6 bases and J lost 1 base. The CDR3 runs 15 residues. The CDR3 sequence is CASRSGTSGTDTQYF. CDR3 bases: TGTGCCAGCAGATCCGGGACTAGCGGCACAGATACGCAGTATTTT.

V and J are TRBV5-1 and TRBJ1-2; 10 bases are shared with TRBD1. The CDR3 is 14 residues long. In germline, CDR1 is SGHRS, CDR2 YFSETQ. Germline trimming cut 4 bases from V and 8 bases from J; bases unmatched to any gene: 8. The CDR3 spells CASSEGTGVGGYTF. The CDR3 nucleotides are TGCGCCAGCAGCGAGGGGACAGGGGTCGGGGGCTACACCTTC.

This clonotype was counted many times. The chain has TRBV3-1 and TRBJ2-1, with TRBD1 identical over 9 bases. Trimming at V came to 2 bases and at J to 15 bases, leaving 5 bases not matched to a gene. The germline V gene has CDR1 LGHDT and CDR2 YNNKEL (reference sequence). This CDR3 has 12 amino acids. The CDR3 protein is CASSQMGQGRFF. The CDR3 DNA reads TGTGCCAGCAGCCAAATGGGACAGGGTCGGTTCTTC.

The chain is built from TRBV3-1 and TRBJ2-3, with D perhaps TRBD1 or TRBD2 (6 bases each). Germline loops: CDR1 LGHDT, CDR2 YNNKEL (reference sequence). The CDR3 length is 16 residues. V gave up 4 bases and J gave up 0 bases, with 14 bases separating them. CDR3 region: CASSRGTKSSTDTQYF. The CDR3, as DNA: TGTGCCAGCAGCCGCGGGACAAAGTCTAGCACAGATACGCAGTATTTT.

Ten or more counts support this clonotype. The V call is TRBV5-1, the J call TRBJ1-2; tentatively, D is TRBD1 (6 bases). This CDR3 is 15 amino acids long. V dropped 4 bases and J dropped 2 bases, with 15 bases sitting between them. Germline V gene lookup returns CDR1 SGHRS and CDR2 YFSETQ. The CDR3 nucleotides read TGCGCCAGCAGCCAAACGGGGCAGGGGAACTATGGCTACACCTTC. As protein: CASSQTGQGNYGYTF.

This clonotype was counted many times. The gene calls are TRBV7-2 and TRBJ2-3; 11 bases agree with TRBD2. V lost 3 bases to trimming and J lost 4 bases; unmatched junction nucleotides: 0. The CDR3 contains 14 residues. Germline V gives CDR1 SGHTA, CDR2 FQGNSA. CDR3 protein: CASSFSGGADTQYF. The CDR3 nucleotides are TGTGCCAGCAGCTTTAGCGGGGGGGCAGATACGCAGTATTTT.

This clonotype was detected a few times. This rearrangement joins TRBV28 to TRBJ1-5; D remains ambiguous. CDR1 and CDR2 from the germline V gene are MDHEN and SYDVKM. This CDR3 region has 15 residues. Trimming cost V 2 bases and J 5 bases, with 13 bases left between them. For the CDR3, the DNA is TGTGCCAGCAGTTTAAGGACGGGAGGAGATCAGCCCCAGCATTTT. Protein product: CASSLRTGGDQPQHF.

This clonotype occurred many times. The chain links TRBV5-1 to TRBJ1-1; D is possibly TRBD1 (6 bases). Per germline, CDR1 SGHRS and CDR2 YFSETQ. The CDR3 covers 14 residues. V was shortened by 4 bases and J by 3 bases, with 13 bases between the two germline ends. The CDR3 nucleotides are TGCGCCAGCAGCGGAACAGGGTCGGACACTGAAGCTTTCTTT. It specifies CASSGTGSDTEAFF. The full variable domain, its missing parts supplied by reference TRBV5-1 and TRBJ1-1, is KAGVTQTPRYLIKTRGQQVTLSCSPISGHRSVSWYQQTPGQGLQFLFEYFSETQRNKGNFPGRFSGRQFSNSRSEMNVSTLELGDSALYLCASSGTGSDTEAFFGQGTRLTVV.

This clonotype has at least ten counts. This chain links TRBV7-9 with TRBJ1-4; TRBD1 matches 7 bases. The germline gives CDR1 SEHNR, CDR2 FQNEAQ (reference sequence). The V segment lost 5 bases and the J segment 5 bases; nucleotides outside the gene matches: 8. This CDR3 contains 15 residues. Here the CDR3 reads CASSPEGQINEKLFF. The CDR3 DNA follows: TGTGCCAGCAGCCCTGAGGGACAGATCAATGAAAAACTGTTTTTT. Looking up the rest from reference TRBV7-9 and TRBJ1-4 gives the full variable domain: DTGVSQNPRHKITKRGQNVTFRCDPISEHNRLYWYRQTLGQGPEFLTYFQNEAQLEKSRLLSDRFSAERPKGSFSTLEIQRTEQGDSAMYLCASSPEGQINEKLFFGSGTQLSVL.